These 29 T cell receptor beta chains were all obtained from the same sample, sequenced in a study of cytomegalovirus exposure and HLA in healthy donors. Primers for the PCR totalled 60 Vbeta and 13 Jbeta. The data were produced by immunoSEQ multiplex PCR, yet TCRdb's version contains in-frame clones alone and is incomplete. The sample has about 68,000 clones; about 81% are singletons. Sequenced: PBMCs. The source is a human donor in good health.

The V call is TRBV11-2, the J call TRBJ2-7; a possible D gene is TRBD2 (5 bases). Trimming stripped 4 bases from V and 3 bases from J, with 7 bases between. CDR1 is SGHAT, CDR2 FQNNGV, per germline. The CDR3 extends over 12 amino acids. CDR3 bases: TGTGCCAGCAGCTCCGGAGGCTACGAGCAGTACTTC. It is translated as CASSSGGYEQYF. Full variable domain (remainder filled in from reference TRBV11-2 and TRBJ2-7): EAGVAQSPRYKIIEKRQSVAFWCNPISGHATLYWYQQILGQGPKLLIQFQNNGVVDDSQLPKDRFSAERLKGVDSTLKIQPAKLEDSAVYLCASSSGGYEQYFGPGTRLTVT.

The CDR3 coding sequence is TGTGCTAGTGGTTTGTCCCCGGGACAGGGTATGCCCCAGCATTTT. This translates into CASGLSPGQGMPQHF. V is TRBV12-5 and J is TRBJ1-5; 9 bases align to TRBD1. This CDR3 region has 15 residues. CDR1 LGHNT and CDR2 FRNRAP come from the germline V gene. Trimming cost V 2 bases and J 9 bases; bases outside gene matches: 8.

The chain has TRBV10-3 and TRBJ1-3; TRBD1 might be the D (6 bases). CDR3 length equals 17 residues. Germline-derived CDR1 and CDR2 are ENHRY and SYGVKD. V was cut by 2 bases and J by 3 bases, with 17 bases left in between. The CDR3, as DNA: TGTGCCATCAGTGAGGGAGCAGGGACCAGGGGTGGAAACACCATATATTTT. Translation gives CAISEGAGTRGGNTIYF.

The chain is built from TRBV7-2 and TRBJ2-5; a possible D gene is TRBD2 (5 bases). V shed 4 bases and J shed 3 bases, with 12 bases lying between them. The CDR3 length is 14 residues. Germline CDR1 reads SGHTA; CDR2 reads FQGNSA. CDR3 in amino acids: CASSSQWGEETQYF. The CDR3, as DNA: TGTGCCAGCAGCTCCCAGTGGGGAGAAGAGACCCAGTACTTC.

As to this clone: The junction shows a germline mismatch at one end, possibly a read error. This CDR3 reads CSSSPGGSGYTF. Here the CDR3 DNA reads TGTTCCAGCAGCCCAGGGGGAAGTGGCTACACCTTC. The V gene is TRBV7-9, the J gene TRBJ1-2; 7 bases agree with TRBD1. CDR1 and CDR2 (germline): SEHNR, FQNEAQ (reference sequence). The CDR3 spans 12 residues.

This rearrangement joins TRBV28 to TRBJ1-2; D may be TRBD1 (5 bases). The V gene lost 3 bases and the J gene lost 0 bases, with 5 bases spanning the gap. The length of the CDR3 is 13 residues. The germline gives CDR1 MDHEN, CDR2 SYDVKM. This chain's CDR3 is CASSLDTNYGYTF. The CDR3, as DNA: TGTGCCAGCAGTTTGGACACTAACTATGGCTACACCTTC.

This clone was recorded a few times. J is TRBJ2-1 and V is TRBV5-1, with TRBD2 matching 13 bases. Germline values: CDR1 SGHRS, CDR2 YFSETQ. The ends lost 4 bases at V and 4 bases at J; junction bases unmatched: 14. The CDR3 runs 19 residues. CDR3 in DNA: TGCGCCAGCAGCGTGGACGGGACTAGCGGGGCTTCACGTTACAATGAGCAGTTCTTC. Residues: CASSVDGTSGASRYNEQFF. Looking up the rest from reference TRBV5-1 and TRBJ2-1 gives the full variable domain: KAGVTQTPRYLIKTRGQQVTLSCSPISGHRSVSWYQQTPGQGLQFLFEYFSETQRNKGNFPGRFSGRQFSNSRSEMNVSTLELGDSALYLCASSVDGTSGASRYNEQFFGPGTRLTVL.

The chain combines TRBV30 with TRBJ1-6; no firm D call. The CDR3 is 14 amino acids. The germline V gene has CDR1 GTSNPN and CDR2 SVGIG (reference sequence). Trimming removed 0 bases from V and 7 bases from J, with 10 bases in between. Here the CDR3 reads CAWSVSGGNSPLHF. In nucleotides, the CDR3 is TGTGCCTGGAGTGTATCGGGTGGGAATTCACCCCTCCACTTT.

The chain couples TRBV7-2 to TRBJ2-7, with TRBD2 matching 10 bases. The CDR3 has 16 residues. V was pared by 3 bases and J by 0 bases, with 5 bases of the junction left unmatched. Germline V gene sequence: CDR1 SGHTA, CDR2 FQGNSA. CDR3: CASSLRTSGSSYEQYF. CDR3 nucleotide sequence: TGTGCCAGCAGCTTGCGGACTAGCGGAAGCTCCTACGAGCAGTACTTC.

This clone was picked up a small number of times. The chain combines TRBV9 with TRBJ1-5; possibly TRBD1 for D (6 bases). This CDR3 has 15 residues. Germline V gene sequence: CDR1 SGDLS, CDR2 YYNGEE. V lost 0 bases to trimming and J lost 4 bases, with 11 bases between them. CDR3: CASSVDGQSNQPQHF. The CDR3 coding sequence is TGTGCCAGCAGCGTAGACGGACAGAGTAATCAGCCCCAGCATTTT.

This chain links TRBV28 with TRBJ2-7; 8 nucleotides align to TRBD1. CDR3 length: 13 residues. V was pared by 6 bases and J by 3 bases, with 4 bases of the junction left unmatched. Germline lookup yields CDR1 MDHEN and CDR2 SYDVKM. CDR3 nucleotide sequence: TGTGCCAGCAGGCGACAGGGGCGCTACGAGCAGTACTTC. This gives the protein CASRRQGRYEQYF.

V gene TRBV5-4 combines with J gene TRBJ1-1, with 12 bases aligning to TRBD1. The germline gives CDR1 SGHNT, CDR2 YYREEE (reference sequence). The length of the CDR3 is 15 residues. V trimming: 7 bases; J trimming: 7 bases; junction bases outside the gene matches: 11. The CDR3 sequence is CASSPGDRGRSEAFF. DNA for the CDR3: TGTGCCAGCTCGCCAGGGGACAGGGGGCGTAGTGAAGCTTTCTTT. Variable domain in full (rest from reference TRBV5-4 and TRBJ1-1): ETGVTQSPTHLIKTRGQQVTLRCSSQSGHNTVSWYQQALGQGPQFIFQYYREEENGRGNFPPRFSGLQFPNYSSELNVNALELDDSALYLCASSPGDRGRSEAFFGQGTRLTVV.

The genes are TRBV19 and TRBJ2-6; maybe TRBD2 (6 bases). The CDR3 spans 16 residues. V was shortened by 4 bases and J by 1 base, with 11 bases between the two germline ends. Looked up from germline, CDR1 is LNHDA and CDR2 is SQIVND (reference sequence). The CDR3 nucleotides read TGTGCCAGTAGTAGCGGGACTCTTTCTGGGGCCAACGTCCTGACTTTC. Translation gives CASSSGTLSGANVLTF.

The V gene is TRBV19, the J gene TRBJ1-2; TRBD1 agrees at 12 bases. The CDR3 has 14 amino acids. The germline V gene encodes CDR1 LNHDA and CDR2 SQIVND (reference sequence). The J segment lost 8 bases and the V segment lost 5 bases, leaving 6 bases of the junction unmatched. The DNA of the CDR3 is TGTGCCAGTAGTTCCCCCGGGACAGGGGGCGGCTACACCTTC. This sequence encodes CASSSPGTGGGYTF.

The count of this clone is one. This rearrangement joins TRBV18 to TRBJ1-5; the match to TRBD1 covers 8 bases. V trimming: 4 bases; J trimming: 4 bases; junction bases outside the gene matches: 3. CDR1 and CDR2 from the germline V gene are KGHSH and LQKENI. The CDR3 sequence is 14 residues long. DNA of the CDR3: TGTGCCAGCTCACGTGGGGACAGGAATCAGCCCCAGCATTTT. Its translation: CASSRGDRNQPQHF.

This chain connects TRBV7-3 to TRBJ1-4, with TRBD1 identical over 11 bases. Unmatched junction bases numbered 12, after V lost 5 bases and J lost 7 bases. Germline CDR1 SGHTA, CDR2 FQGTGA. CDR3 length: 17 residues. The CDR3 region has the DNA TGTGCCAGCAGCCTAAATGGACCCGGGACAGGGGGTGAAAAACTGTTTTTT. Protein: CASSLNGPGTGGEKLFF.

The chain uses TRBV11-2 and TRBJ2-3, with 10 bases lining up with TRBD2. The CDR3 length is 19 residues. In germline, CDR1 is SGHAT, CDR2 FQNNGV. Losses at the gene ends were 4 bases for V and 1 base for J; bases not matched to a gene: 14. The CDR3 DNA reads TGTGCCAGCAGCTCCCAGCGGGGGGGCTTCACAAGTCGCACAGATACGCAGTATTTT. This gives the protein CASSSQRGGFTSRTDTQYF.

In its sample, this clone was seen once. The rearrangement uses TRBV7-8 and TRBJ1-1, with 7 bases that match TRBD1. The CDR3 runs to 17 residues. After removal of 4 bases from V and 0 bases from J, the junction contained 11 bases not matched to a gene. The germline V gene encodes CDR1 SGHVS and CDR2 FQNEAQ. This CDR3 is CASSWGQRALLNTEAFF. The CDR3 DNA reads TGTGCCAGCAGCTGGGGACAGCGGGCTCTCTTGAACACTGAAGCTTTCTTT.

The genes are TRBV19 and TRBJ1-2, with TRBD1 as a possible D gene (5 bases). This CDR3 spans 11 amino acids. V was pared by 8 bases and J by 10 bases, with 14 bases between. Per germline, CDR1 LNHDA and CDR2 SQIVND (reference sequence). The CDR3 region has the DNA TGTGCCAGTCGAGAGGGACTGCACTACACCTTC. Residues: CASREGLHYTF.

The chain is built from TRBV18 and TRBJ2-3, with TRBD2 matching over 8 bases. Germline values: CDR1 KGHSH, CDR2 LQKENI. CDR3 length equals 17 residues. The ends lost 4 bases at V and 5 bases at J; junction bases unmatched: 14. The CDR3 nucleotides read TGTGCCAGCTCACGGAACGTACGGGGGGGCTCGGTAGATACGCAGTATTTT. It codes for CASSRNVRGGSVDTQYF.

CDR3 nucleotide sequence: TGTGCCAGCAGCCCATACCCTATGACAGGCCAAGCTTTCTTT. Protein: CASSPYPMTGQAFF. This rearrangement joins TRBV7-3 to TRBJ1-1; possibly TRBD1 for D (6 bases). This CDR3 spans 14 amino acids. CDR1 is SGHTA, CDR2 FQGTGA, per germline. The V end lost 5 bases, the J end lost 9 bases, and 19 bases lay between the germline ends.

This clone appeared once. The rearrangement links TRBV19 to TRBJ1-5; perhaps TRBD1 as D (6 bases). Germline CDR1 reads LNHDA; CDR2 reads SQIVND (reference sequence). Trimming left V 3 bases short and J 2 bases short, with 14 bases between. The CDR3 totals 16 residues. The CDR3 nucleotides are TGTGCCAGTAGTATCCCAGACCGACAGGGCAATCAGCCCCAGCATTTT. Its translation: CASSIPDRQGNQPQHF.

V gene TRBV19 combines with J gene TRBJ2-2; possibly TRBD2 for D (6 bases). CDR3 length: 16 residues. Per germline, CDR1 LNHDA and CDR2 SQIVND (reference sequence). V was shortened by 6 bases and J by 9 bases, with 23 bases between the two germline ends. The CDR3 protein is CASRQQWGGEHRELFF. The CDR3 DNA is TGTGCCAGTAGGCAACAGTGGGGAGGTGAACACCGGGAGCTGTTTTTT. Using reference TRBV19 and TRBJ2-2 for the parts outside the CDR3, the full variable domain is DGGITQSPKYLFRKEGQNVTLSCEQNLNHDAMYWYRQDPGQGLRLIYYSQIVNDFQKGDIAEGYSVSREKKESFPLTVTSAQKNPTAFYLCASRQQWGGEHRELFFGEGSRLTVL.

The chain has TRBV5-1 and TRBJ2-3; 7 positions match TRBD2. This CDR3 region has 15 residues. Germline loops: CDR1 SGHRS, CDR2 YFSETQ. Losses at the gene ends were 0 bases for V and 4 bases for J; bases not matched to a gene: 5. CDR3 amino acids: CASSLVGGGPDTQYF. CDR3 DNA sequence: TGCGCCAGCAGCTTGGTTGGGGGGGGTCCAGATACGCAGTATTTT.

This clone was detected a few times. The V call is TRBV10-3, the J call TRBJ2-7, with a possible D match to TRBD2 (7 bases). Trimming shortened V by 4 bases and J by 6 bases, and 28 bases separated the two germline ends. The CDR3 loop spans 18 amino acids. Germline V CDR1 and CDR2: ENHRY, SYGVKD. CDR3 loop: CAISGGGPDAGLFSEQYF. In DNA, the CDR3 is TGTGCCATCAGTGGGGGGGGGCCAGATGCGGGGCTGTTTTCCGAGCAGTACTTC.

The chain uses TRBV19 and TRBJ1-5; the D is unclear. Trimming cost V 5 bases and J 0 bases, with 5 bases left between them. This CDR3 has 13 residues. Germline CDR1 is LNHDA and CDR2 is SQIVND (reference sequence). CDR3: CASSDNSNQPQHF. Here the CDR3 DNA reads TGTGCCAGTAGTGACAATAGCAATCAGCCCCAGCATTTT.

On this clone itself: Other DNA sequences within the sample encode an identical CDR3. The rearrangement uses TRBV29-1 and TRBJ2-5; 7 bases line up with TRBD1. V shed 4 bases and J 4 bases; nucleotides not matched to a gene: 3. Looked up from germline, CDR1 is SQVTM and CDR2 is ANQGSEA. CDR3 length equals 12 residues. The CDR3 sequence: CSVGQGGETQYF. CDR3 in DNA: TGCAGCGTTGGACAGGGCGGAGAGACCCAGTACTTC. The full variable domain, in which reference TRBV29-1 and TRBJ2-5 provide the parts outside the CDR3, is SAVISQKPSRDICQRGTSLTIQCQVDSQVTMMFWYRQQPGQSLTLIATANQGSEATYESGFVIDKFPISRPNLTFSTLTVSNMSPEDSSIYLCSVGQGGETQYFGPGTRLLVL.

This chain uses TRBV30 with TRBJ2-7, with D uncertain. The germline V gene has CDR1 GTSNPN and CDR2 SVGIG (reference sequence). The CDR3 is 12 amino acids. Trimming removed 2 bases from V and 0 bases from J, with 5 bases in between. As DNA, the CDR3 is TGTGCCTGGAGTCAGTCCTCCTACGAGCAGTACTTC. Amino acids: CAWSQSSYEQYF.

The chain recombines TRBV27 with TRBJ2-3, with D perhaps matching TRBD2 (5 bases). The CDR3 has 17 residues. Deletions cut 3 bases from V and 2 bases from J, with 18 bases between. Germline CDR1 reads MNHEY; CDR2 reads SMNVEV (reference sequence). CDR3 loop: CASSFSGLLGSTDTQYF. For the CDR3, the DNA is TGTGCCAGCAGTTTCTCAGGACTCCTGGGTTCCACAGATACGCAGTATTTT.